The source of this TCR beta chain is a study of post-analysis software for immune sequencing data. In the study overall: Relapsing-remitting, secondary progressive and progressive-relapsing forms made up the multiple sclerosis disease courses.

Worth noting for this clonotype: Its specificity is not known.

Researchers reported that TCR beta cDNA libraries carried unique molecular identifiers. Researchers reported 520,000 or so cDNA molecules coming from roughly 1 to 10 million T cells. TCRdb itself ran the PCR reads through MiXCR, one entry per CDR3 protein. The data show around 500,000 distinct CDR3 sequences, with roughly 34% seen just once and about 5.6% held by the top ten. Study observations and caveats: F measure showed strong co-clustering of same-batch samples. Normalized Chao1 diversity was significantly reduced in patients versus controls. Five or six TRBV segments, TRBV5-6, TRBV5-1 and TRBV20-1 among them, were found more frequent in patients than controls.

This CDR3 comprises 13 residues. V lost 2 bases and J lost 1, with 8 bases in between. The germline V gene encodes CDR1 SQVTM and CDR2 ANQGSEA. Sequences were obtained from blood. The rearrangement joins TRBV29-1 to TRBJ1-2; maybe TRBD1 (5 bases). The receptor was derived from a girl between 2 and 17 years old with multiple sclerosis. CDR3: CSVETQGNYGYTF. The CDR3 nucleotides read TGCAGCGTTGAAACCCAGGGTAACTATGGCTACACCTTC.